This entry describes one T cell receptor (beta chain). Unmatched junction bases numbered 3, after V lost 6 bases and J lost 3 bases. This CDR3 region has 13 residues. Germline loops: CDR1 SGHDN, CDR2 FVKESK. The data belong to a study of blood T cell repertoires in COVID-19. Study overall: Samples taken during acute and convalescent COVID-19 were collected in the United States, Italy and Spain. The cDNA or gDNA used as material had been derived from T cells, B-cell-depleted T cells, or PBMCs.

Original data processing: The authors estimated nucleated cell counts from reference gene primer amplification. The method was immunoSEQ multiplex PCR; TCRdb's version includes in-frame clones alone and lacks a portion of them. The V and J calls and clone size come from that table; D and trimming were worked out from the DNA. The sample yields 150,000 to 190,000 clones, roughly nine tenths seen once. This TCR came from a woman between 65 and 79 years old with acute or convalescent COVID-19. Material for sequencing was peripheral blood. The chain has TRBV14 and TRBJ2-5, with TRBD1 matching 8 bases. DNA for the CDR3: TGTGCCAGCAGAGCGACAGGGGAAGAGACCCAGTACTTC. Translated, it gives CASRATGEETQYF.